This T cell receptor (beta chain) was observed in a study of blood T cell repertoires in COVID-19. Produced via immunoSEQ multiplex PCR; TCRdb's table is partial and in-frame only. The sample contains approximately 82,000 clones, about 89% of which appear only once. Trimming took 4 bases from V and 8 from J, leaving 8 bases between them. Germline-derived CDR1 and CDR2 are MGHDK and SYGVNS. The CDR3 length is 11 residues. All enrollees were about 18 to 95 years old and from roughly 26 US areas. Participants had their cohort set by participant-reported clinical history. The TCR originated in a woman between 45 and 60 years old with acute COVID-19. Sequenced sample: PBMCs or T cells enriched from blood (not recorded which). V and J are TRBV25-1 and TRBJ1-1; D possibly corresponds to TRBD1 (5 bases). CDR3 bases: TGTGCCAGCAGTGCCTACAGGGAAGCTTTCTTT. As protein: CASSAYREAFF. The variable domain in full, completed from reference TRBV25-1 and TRBJ1-1, reads EADIYQTPRYLVIGTGKKITLECSQTMGHDKMYWYQQDPGMELHLIHYSYGVNSTEKGDLSSESTVSRIRTEHFPLTLESARPSHTSQYLCASSAYREAFFGQGTRLTVV.